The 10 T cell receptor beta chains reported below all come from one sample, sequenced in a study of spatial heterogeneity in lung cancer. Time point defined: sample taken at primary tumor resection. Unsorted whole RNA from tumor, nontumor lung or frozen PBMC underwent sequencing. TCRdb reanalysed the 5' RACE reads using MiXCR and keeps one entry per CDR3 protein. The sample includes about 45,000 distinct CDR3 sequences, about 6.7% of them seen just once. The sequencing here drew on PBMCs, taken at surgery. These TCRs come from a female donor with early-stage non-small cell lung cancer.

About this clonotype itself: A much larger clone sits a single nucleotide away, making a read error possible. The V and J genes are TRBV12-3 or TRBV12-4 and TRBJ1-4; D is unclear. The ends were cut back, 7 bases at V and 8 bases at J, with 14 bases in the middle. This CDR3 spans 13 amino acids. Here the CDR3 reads CASTGQRSEKLFF. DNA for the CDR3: TGTGCCAGCACTGGTCAGCGATCCGAAAAACTGTTTTTT.

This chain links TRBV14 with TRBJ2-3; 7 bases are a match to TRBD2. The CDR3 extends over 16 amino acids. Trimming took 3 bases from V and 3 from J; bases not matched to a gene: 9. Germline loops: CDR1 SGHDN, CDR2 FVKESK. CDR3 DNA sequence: TGTGCCAGCAGCCAGGGGAGGGGCACTGGGACAGATACGCAGTATTTT. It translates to CASSQGRGTGTDTQYF.

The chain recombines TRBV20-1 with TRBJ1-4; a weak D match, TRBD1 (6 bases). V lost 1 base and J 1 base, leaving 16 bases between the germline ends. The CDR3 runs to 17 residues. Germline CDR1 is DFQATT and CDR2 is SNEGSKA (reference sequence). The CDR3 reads CSARGTGREGTNEKLFF. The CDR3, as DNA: TGCAGTGCTAGAGGAACAGGGCGAGAGGGAACTAATGAAAAACTGTTTTTT.

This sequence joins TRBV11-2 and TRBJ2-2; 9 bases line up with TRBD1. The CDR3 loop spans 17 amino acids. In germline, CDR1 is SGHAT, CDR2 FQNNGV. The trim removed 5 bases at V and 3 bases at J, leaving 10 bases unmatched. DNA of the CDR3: TGTGCCAGCAGCCAACAGGGGGCGAAGGCCTACACCGGGGAGCTGTTTTTT. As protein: CASSQQGAKAYTGELFF.

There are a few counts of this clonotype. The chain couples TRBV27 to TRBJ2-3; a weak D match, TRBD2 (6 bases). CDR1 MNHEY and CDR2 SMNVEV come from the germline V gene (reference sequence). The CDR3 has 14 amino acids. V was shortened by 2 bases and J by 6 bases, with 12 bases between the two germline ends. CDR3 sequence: CASSLSLAKDTQYF. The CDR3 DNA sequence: TGTGCCAGCAGTTTAAGCCTAGCGAAGGATACGCAGTATTTT.

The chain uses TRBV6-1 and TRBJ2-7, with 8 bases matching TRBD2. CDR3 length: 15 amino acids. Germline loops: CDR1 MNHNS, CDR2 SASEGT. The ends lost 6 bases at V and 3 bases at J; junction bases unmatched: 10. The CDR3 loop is CASRPTWTSFYEQYF. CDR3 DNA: TGTGCCAGCAGACCTACCTGGACTAGCTTCTACGAGCAGTACTTC.

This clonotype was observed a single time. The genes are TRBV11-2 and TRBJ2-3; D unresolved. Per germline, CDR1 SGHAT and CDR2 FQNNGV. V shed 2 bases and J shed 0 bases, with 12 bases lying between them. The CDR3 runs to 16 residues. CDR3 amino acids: CASSLILDPSTDTQYF. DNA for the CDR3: TGTGCCAGCAGCTTAATTCTGGATCCGAGCACAGATACGCAGTATTTT. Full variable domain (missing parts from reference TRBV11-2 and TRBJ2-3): EAGVAQSPRYKIIEKRQSVAFWCNPISGHATLYWYQQILGQGPKLLIQFQNNGVVDDSQLPKDRFSAERLKGVDSTLKIQPAKLEDSAVYLCASSLILDPSTDTQYFGPGTRLTVL.

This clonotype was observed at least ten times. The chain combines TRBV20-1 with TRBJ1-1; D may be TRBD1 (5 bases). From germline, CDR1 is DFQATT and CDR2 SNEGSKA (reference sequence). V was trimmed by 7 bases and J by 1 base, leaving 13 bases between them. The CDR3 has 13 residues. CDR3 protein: CSGEGRTNTEAFF. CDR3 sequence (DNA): TGCAGTGGTGAGGGACGGACGAACACTGAAGCTTTCTTT.

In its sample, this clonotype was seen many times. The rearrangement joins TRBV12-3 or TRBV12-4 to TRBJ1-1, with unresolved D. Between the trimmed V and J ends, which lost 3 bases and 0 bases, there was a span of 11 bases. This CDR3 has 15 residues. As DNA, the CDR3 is TGTGCCAGCAGTTTTGAAAGCCGCATGAACACTGAAGCTTTCTTT. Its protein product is CASSFESRMNTEAFF.

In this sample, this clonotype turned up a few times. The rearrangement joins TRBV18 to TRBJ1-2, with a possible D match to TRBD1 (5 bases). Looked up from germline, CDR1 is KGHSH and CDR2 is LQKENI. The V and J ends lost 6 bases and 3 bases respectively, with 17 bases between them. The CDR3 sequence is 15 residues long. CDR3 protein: CASSDPTGRYYGYTF. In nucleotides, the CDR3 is TGTGCCAGCTCGGATCCTACAGGTAGATACTATGGCTACACCTTC.